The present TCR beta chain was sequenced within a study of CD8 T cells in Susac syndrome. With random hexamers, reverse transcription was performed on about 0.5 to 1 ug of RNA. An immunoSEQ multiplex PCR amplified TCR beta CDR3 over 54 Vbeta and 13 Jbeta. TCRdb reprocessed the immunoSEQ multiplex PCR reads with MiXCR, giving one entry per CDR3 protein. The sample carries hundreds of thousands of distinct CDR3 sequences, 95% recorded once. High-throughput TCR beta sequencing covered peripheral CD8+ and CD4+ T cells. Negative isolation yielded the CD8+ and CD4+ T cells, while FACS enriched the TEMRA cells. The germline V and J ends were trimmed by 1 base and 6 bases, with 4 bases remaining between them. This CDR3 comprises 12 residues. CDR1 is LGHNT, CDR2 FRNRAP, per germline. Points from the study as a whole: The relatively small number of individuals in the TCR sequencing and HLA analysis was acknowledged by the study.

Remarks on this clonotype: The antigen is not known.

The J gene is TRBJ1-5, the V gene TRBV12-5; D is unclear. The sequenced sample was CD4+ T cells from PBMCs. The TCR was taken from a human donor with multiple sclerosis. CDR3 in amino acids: CASGLEGQPQHF. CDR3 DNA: TGTGCTAGTGGTTTGGAGGGTCAGCCCCAGCATTTT.